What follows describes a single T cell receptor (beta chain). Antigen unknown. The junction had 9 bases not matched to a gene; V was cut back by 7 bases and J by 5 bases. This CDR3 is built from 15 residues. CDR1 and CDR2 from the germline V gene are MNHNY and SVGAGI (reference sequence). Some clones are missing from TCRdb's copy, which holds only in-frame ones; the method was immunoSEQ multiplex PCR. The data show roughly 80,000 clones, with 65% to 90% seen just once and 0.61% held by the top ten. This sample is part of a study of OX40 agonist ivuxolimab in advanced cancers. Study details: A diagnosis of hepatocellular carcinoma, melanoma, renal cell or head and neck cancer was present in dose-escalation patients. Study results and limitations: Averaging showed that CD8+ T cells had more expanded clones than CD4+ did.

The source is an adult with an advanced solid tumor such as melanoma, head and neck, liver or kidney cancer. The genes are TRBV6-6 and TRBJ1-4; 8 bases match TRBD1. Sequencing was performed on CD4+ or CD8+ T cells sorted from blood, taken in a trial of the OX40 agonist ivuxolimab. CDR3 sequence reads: CASTHDRGENEKLFF. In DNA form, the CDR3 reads TGTGCCAGCACCCACGACAGGGGCGAAAATGAAAAACTGTTTTTT.